This TCR beta chain is drawn from a study of shared clonotypes between healthy human individuals. Notes on the study in general: Rarefaction demonstrated incomplete sorted-subset sequencing despite large depth.

CDR1 is SGHNT and CDR2 is YENEEA in the germline V gene. Trimming removed 4 bases from V and 7 bases from J, with 17 bases in between. CDR3 size: 15 residues. The repertoire was sequenced with immunoSEQ multiplex PCR; TCRdb's copy has only in-frame clones and lacks some. The table has around 2,000,000 clones, 95% seen once. Turning to this clone: Its cognate antigen is unknown.

The receptor's source is a man between 18 and 29 years old in good health. J is TRBJ2-1 and V is TRBV11-3, with D possibly being TRBD1 (6 bases). Input material: naive CD4+ T cells sorted from blood. Subset denoted: CD45RA+ positively selected. CDR3 loop: CASSSETQGRNEQFF. CDR3 nucleotide sequence: TGTGCCAGCAGCTCGGAGACACAGGGTAGGAATGAGCAGTTCTTC.